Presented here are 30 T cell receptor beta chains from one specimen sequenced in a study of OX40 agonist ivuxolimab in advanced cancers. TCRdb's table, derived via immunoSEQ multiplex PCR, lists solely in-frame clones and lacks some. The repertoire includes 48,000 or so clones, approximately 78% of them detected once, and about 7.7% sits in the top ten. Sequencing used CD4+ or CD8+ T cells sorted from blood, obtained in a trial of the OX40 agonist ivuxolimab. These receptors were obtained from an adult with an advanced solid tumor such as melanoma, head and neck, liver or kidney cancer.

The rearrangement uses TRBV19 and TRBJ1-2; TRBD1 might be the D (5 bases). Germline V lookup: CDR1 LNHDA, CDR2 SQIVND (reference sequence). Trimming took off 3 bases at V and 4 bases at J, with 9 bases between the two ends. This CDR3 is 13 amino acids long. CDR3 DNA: TGTGCCAGTAGTATGGGGGACGGCTATGGCTACACCTTC. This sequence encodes CASSMGDGYGYTF.

The CDR3 DNA reads TGTGCCAGCAGCCTAGGACTATCTTCAGATACGCAGTATTTT. Its protein product is CASSLGLSSDTQYF. This rearrangement joins TRBV11-3 to TRBJ2-3; the D gene is possibly TRBD2 (6 bases). The CDR3 is 14 amino acids. CDR1 and CDR2 from the germline V gene are SGHNT and YENEEA. V dropped 5 bases and J dropped 4 bases, with 13 bases sitting between them.

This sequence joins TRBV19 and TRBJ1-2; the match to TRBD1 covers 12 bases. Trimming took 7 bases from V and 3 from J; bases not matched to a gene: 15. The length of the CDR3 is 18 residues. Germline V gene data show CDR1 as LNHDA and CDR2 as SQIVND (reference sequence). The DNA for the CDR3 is TGTGCCAGTACCGCGCCCCGGGACAGGGGGCTTAGCCACTATGGCTACACCTTC. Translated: CASTAPRDRGLSHYGYTF. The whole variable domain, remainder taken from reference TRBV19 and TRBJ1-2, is DGGITQSPKYLFRKEGQNVTLSCEQNLNHDAMYWYRQDPGQGLRLIYYSQIVNDFQKGDIAEGYSVSREKKESFPLTVTSAQKNPTAFYLCASTAPRDRGLSHYGYTFGSGTRLTVV.

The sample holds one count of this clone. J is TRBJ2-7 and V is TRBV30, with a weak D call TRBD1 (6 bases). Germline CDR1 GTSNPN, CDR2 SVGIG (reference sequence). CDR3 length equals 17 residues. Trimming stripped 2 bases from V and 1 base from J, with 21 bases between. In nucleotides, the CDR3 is TGTGCCTGGAGTTCCAAGTCCTCCGGGACAATATCCTACGAGCAGTACTTC. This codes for CAWSSKSSGTISYEQYF.

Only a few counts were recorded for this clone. The CDR3 DNA is TGTGCCAGCGCACGGGGGGCCGGACAGGGCACTGAAGCTTTCTTT. Translated, it gives CASARGAGQGTEAFF. The genes are TRBV5-5 and TRBJ1-1, with TRBD1 identical over 8 bases. The CDR3 sequence is 15 residues long. The germline gives CDR1 SGHKS, CDR2 YYEKEE (reference sequence). V was pared by 7 bases and J by 4 bases, with 12 bases of the junction left unmatched.

The CDR3 DNA is TGCAGCGTTGAAGGGACTGCTGTTAACTATGGCTACACCTTC. Protein: CSVEGTAVNYGYTF. The chain carries TRBV29-1 and TRBJ1-2; D remains unclear. Between the trimmed V and J ends, which lost 1 base and 1 base, there was a span of 10 bases. Germline CDR1 is SQVTM and CDR2 is ANQGSEA. The CDR3 length is 14 residues.

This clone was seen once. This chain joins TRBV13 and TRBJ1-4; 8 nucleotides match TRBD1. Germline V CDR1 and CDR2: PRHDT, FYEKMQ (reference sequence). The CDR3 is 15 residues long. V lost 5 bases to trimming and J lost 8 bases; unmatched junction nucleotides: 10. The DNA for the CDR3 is TGTGCCAGCAGCACCGCCAGGGGGCTAGAGGAAAAACTGTTTTTT. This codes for CASSTARGLEEKLFF.

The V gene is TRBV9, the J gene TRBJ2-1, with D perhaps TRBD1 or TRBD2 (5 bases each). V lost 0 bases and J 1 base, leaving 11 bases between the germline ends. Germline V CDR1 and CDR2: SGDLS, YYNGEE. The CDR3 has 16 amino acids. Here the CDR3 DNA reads TGTGCCAGCAGCGTAGTGGGGACCCTATCCTACAATGAGCAGTTCTTC. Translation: CASSVVGTLSYNEQFF.

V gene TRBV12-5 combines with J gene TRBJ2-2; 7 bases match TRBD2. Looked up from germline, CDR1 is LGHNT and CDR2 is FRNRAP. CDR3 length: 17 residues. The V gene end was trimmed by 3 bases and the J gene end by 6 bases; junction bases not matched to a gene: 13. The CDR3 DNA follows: TGTGCTAGTGGTTTTATGTTCCGGTTTGCGGGGGCCGGGGAGCTGTTTTTT. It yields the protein CASGFMFRFAGAGELFF.

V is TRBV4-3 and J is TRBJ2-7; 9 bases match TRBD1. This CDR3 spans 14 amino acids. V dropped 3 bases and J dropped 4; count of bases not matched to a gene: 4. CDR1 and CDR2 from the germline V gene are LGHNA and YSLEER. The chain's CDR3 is CASSQGDRAYEQYF. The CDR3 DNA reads TGCGCCAGCAGCCAGGGGGACAGGGCTTACGAGCAGTACTTC.

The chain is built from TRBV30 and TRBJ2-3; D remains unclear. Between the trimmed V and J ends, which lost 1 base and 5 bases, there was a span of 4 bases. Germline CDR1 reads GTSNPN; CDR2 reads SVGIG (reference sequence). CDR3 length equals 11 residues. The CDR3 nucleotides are TGTGCCTGGAGTGCGGGAGATACGCAGTATTTT. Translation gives CAWSAGDTQYF.

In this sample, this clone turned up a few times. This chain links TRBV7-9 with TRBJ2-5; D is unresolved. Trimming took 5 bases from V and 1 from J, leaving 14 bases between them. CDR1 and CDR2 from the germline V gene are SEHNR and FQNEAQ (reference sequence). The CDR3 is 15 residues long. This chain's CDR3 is CASSPTAGLQETQYF. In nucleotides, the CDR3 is TGTGCCAGCAGCCCCACTGCAGGCCTCCAAGAGACCCAGTACTTC.

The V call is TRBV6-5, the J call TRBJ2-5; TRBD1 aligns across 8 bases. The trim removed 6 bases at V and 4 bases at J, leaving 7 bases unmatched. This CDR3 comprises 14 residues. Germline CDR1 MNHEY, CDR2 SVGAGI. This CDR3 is CASRIGQGAETQYF. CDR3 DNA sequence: TGTGCCAGCAGGATAGGACAGGGAGCAGAGACCCAGTACTTC.

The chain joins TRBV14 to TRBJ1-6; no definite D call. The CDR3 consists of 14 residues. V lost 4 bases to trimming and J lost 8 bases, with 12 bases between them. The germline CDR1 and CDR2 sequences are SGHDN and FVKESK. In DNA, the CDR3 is TGTGCCAGCAGCCTACAGAATTACTATTCACCCCTCCACTTT. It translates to CASSLQNYYSPLHF.

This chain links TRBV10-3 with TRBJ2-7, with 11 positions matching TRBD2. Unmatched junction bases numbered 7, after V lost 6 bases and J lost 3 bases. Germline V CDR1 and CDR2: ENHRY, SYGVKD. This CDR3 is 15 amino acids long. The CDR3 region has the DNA TGTGCCATCAGAAACAACCTAGCGGGAGGCTACGAGCAGTACTTC. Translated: CAIRNNLAGGYEQYF.

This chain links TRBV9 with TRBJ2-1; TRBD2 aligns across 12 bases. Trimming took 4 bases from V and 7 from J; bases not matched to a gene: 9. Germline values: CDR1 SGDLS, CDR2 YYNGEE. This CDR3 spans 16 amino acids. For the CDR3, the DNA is TGTGCCAGCAGCCCACAGCTAGCGGGAGGGGGGAATGAGCAGTTCTTC. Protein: CASSPQLAGGGNEQFF.

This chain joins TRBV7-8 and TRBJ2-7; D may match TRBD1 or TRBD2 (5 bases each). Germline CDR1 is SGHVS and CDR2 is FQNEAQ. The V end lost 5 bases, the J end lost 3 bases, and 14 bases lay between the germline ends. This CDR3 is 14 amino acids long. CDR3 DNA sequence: TGTGCCAGCAGCCCGCCCGGGACCTACTACGAGCAGTACTTC. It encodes CASSPPGTYYEQYF.

The CDR3 loop is CATSRGYEQYF. CDR3 sequence (DNA): TGTGCCACCAGCAGGGGCTACGAGCAGTACTTC. The genes are TRBV15 and TRBJ2-7, with D unclear. This CDR3 is built from 11 residues. Trimming took 3 bases from V and 3 from J, leaving 3 bases between them. CDR1 and CDR2 (germline): LNHNV, YYDKDF (reference sequence).

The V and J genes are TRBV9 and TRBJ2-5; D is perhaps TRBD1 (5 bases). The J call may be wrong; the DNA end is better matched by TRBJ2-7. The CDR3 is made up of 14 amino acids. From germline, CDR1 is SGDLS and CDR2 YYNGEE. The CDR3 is CASSLRQGPYEQYF. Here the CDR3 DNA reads TGTGCCAGCAGCCTCCGCCAGGGCCCCTACGAGCAGTACTTC.

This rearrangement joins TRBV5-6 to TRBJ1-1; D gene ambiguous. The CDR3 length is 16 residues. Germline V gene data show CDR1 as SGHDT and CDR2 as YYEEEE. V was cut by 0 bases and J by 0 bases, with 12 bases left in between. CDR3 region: CASSLGTGTMNTEAFF. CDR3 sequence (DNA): TGTGCCAGCAGCTTGGGAACCGGTACCATGAACACTGAAGCTTTCTTT.

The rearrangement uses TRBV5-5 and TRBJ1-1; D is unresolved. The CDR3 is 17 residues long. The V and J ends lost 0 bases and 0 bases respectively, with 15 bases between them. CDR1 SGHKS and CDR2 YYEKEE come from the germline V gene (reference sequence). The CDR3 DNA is TGTGCCAGCAGCTTGGAGGCGGGAGAAATCATGAACACTGAAGCTTTCTTT. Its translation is CASSLEAGEIMNTEAFF. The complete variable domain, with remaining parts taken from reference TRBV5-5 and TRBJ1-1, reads DAGVTQSPTHLIKTRGQQVTLRCSPISGHKSVSWYQQVLGQGPQFIFQYYEKEERGRGNFPDRFSARQFPNYSSELNVNALLLGDSALYLCASSLEAGEIMNTEAFFGQGTRLTVV.

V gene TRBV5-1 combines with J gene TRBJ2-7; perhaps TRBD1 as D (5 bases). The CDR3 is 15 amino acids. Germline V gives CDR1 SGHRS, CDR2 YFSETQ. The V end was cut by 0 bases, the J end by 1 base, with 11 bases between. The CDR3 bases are TGCGCCAGCAGCTTGGGGGCAGGGATATCCTACGAGCAGTACTTC. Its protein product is CASSLGAGISYEQYF.

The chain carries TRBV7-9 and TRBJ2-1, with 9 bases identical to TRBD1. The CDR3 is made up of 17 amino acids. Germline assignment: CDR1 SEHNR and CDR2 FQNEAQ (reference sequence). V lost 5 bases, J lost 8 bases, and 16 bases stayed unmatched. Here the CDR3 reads CASSPPDGGQGGDEQFF. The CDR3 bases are TGTGCCAGCAGCCCCCCGGATGGGGGACAGGGTGGGGATGAGCAGTTCTTC.

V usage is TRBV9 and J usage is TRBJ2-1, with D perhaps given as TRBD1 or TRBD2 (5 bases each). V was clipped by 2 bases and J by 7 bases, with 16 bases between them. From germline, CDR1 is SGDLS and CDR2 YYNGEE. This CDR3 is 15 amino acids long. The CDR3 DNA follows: TGTGCCAGCAGCGTTGGGCTGGGGGTAGTGAATGAGCAGTTCTTC. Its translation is CASSVGLGVVNEQFF.

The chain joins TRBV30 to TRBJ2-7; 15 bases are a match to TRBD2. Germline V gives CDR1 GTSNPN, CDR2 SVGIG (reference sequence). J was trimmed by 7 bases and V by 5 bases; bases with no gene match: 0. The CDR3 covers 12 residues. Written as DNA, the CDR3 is TGTGCCTGGGGACTAGCGGGAGGGGAGCAGTACTTC. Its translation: CAWGLAGGEQYF.

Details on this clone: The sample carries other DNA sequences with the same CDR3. The CDR3 sequence is CASRLSGRVYEQYF. The CDR3 coding sequence is TGTGCCAGCAGATTGAGCGGGAGAGTCTACGAGCAGTACTTC. The chain is built from TRBV6-1 and TRBJ2-7; 8 nucleotides agree with TRBD2. CDR1 is MNHNS, CDR2 SASEGT, per germline. Trimming cost V 6 bases and J 3 bases; bases outside gene matches: 7. The CDR3 runs 14 residues.

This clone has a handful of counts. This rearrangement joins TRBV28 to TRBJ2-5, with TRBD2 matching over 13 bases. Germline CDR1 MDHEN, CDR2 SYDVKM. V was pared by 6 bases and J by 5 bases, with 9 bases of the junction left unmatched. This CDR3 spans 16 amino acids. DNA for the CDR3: TGTGCCAGCAGCCATACTAGCGGGAGGGCACAGGAGACCCAGTACTTC. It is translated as CASSHTSGRAQETQYF.

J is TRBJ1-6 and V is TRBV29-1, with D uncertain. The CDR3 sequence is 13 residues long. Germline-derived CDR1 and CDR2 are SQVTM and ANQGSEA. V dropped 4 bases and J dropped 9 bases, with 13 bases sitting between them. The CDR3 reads CSVGETLGSPLHF. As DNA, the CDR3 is TGCAGCGTTGGAGAGACTCTTGGTTCACCCCTCCACTTT.

Written as DNA, the CDR3 is TGTGCCAGTAGAAACTCAGGGGGCCCTTACGAGCAGTACTTC. It yields the protein CASRNSGGPYEQYF. The chain combines TRBV19 with TRBJ2-7, with 8 bases that match TRBD1. The CDR3 is made up of 14 amino acids. V lost 6 bases, J lost 4 bases, and 8 bases stayed unmatched. Germline values: CDR1 LNHDA, CDR2 SQIVND (reference sequence).

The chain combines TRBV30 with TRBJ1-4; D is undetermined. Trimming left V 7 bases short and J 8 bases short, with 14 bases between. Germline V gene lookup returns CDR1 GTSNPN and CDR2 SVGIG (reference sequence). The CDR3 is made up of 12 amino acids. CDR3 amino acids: CAFTNLEEKLFF. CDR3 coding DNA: TGTGCCTTCACCAACTTGGAAGAAAAACTGTTTTTT. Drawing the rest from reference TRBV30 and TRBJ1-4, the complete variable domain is SQTIHQWPATLVQPVGSPLSLECTVEGTSNPNLYWYRQAAGRGLQLLFYSVGIGQISSEVPQNLSASRPQDRQFILSSKKLLLSDSGFYLCAFTNLEEKLFFGSGTQLSVL.